This entry describes one T cell receptor beta chain. Its antigen remains unidentified. This sample was included in a study of post-analysis software for immune sequencing data. Trimming pared 3 bases from V and 2 bases from J, leaving 11 bases between. CDR3 length: 16 amino acids. Looked up from germline, CDR1 is SGHAT and CDR2 is FQNNGV. Researchers reported that TCR beta cDNA libraries carried unique molecular identifiers. Some 500,000 cDNA molecules were obtained per 1 to 10 million input T cells. TCRdb reprocessed the PCR reads via MiXCR and lists one record per CDR3 protein. The sample has about 160,000 distinct CDR3 sequences; under 40% are singletons. The study, taken as a whole, reports: Samples sharing a preparation batch grouped tightly together when assessed by F measure. Patients carried four or five TRBV segments more frequently than controls did, and TRBV5-6, TRBV5-1 and TRBV20-1 were among them.

Source: blood, taken after autologous hematopoietic stem cell transplantation. V is TRBV11-2 and J is TRBJ2-6; D might be TRBD2 (5 bases). The TCR originated in a girl under 18 with multiple sclerosis. The CDR3 region has the DNA TGTGCCAGCAGCTTTGGGAGATCGACTGGGGCCAACGTCCTGACTTTC. Encoded protein: CASSFGRSTGANVLTF. Looking up the rest from reference TRBV11-2 and TRBJ2-6 gives the full variable domain: EAGVAQSPRYKIIEKRQSVAFWCNPISGHATLYWYQQILGQGPKLLIQFQNNGVVDDSQLPKDRFSAERLKGVDSTLKIQPAKLEDSAVYLCASSFGRSTGANVLTFGAGSRLTVL.